The 30 T cell receptor beta chains in this list originate from one sample, sequenced in a study of PD-1 blockade in classical Hodgkin lymphoma. The sample's time point: cycle 4 day 1 (C4D1), after less than 7 weeks of nivolumab. Autologous stem cell transplantation was followed by relapse in every patient, and brentuximab vedotin exposure varied. PBMCs, once thawed, yielded CD8+ T cells isolated by magnetic negative selection. Sequenced by immunoSEQ multiplex PCR; TCRdb stores in-frame clones only, minus some. The sample has some 2,700 clones; 70% are singletons. The sample consisted of CD8+ T cells from blood, taken before the fourth cycle of nivolumab. These receptors all come from a human donor with classical Hodgkin lymphoma.

This rearrangement joins TRBV11-1 to TRBJ1-1, with D hard to call. The CDR3 loop spans 12 amino acids. Germline loops: CDR1 SGHAT, CDR2 FQDESV (reference sequence). V was clipped by 2 bases and J by 11 bases, with 12 bases between them. The CDR3 bases are TGTGCCAGCAGCTTAACCGGGGAGCAGGCTTTCTTT. It yields the protein CASSLTGEQAFF. Together with reference TRBV11-1 and TRBJ1-1, the CDR3 gives the full variable domain: EAEVAQSPRYKITEKSQAVAFWCDPISGHATLYWYRQILGQGPELLVQFQDESVVDDSQLPKDRFSAERLKGVDSTLKIQPAELGDSAMYLCASSLTGEQAFFGQGTRLTVV.

V usage is TRBV7-2 and J usage is TRBJ1-5; 9 nucleotides align to TRBD1. This CDR3 spans 14 amino acids. Germline CDR1 and CDR2: SGHTA and FQGNSA. V was pared by 4 bases and J by 7 bases, with 5 bases of the junction left unmatched. CDR3 sequence reads: CASSSGQGWQPQHF. The CDR3 DNA reads TGTGCCAGCAGCTCGGGACAGGGATGGCAGCCCCAGCATTTT.

V is TRBV4-3 and J is TRBJ2-7; D not resolved. V was pared by 0 bases and J by 2 bases, with 11 bases between. CDR3 size: 15 residues. CDR1 is LGHNA, CDR2 YSLEER, per germline. As DNA, the CDR3 is TGCGCCAGCAGCCAAGATCGAGCCGGAGCCTACGAGCAGTACTTC. This translates into CASSQDRAGAYEQYF.

This chain links TRBV10-3 with TRBJ1-5; D might be TRBD1 (6 bases). The CDR3 runs to 13 residues. Per the germline V gene, CDR1 is ENHRY and CDR2 is SYGVKD. V lost 3 bases to trimming and J lost 7 bases, with 10 bases between them. The CDR3 sequence: CAISDSGEQPQHF. The DNA for the CDR3 is TGTGCCATCAGTGATTCAGGGGAACAGCCCCAGCATTTT.

The gene calls are TRBV19 and TRBJ2-1, with 7 bases that match TRBD1. CDR3 size: 15 residues. Germline-derived CDR1 and CDR2 are LNHDA and SQIVND (reference sequence). Trimming removed 3 bases from V and 7 bases from J; junction bases left unmatched: 9. The DNA for the CDR3 is TGTGCCAGTAGTATCAGTCGGACAGGCGGGAATGAGCAGTTCTTC. Protein product: CASSISRTGGNEQFF.

The rearrangement uses TRBV5-6 and TRBJ1-2; D unclear. The germline V and J ends were trimmed by 2 bases and 7 bases, with 9 bases remaining between them. The V gene's germline CDR1 is SGHDT and CDR2 YYEEEE. The CDR3 contains 12 residues. The CDR3 DNA reads as TGTGCCAGCAGCTTCGGGGTTGCTGGCTACACCTTC. Amino acid sequence: CASSFGVAGYTF.

This clone was found a few times. V is TRBV7-6 and J is TRBJ1-5; perhaps TRBD1 as D (6 bases). The CDR3 sequence is 16 residues long. The V end lost 5 bases, the J end lost 5 bases, and 19 bases lay between the germline ends. Germline V gives CDR1 SGHVS, CDR2 FNYEAQ. CDR3 nucleotides: TGTGCCAGCAGCCGCAAACCGGGGGGCCAAGATCAGCCCCAGCATTTT. Translating it yields CASSRKPGGQDQPQHF.

This chain uses TRBV2 with TRBJ2-7; TRBD1 is a possible D gene (6 bases). CDR1 is SNHLY and CDR2 is FYNNEI in the germline V gene. The V and J ends lost 4 bases and 4 bases respectively, with 14 bases between them. This CDR3 contains 14 residues. CDR3 in amino acids: CASSGLGQKYEQYF. In nucleotides, the CDR3 is TGTGCCAGCAGTGGACTTGGACAGAAATACGAGCAGTACTTC.

The chain employs TRBV7-8 and TRBJ1-2; D is possibly TRBD1 (6 bases). Germline V gene data show CDR1 as SGHVS and CDR2 as FQNEAQ. The CDR3 loop spans 15 amino acids. Trimming removed 8 bases at V and 4 bases at J, with 20 bases between. Here the CDR3 reads CASCSTGPLPYGYTF. CDR3 sequence (DNA): TGTGCCAGCTGCTCGACAGGCCCTCTCCCCTATGGCTACACCTTC.

This clone was counted only a few times. This chain uses TRBV7-6 with TRBJ2-2; 7 bases are shared with TRBD2. CDR1 SGHVS and CDR2 FNYEAQ come from the germline V gene. This CDR3 region has 15 residues. Losses at the gene ends were 5 bases for V and 4 bases for J; bases not matched to a gene: 7. The CDR3 coding sequence is TGTGCCAGCAGCATGCGGGGGAAGGTCACCGGGGAGCTGTTTTTT. Its translation: CASSMRGKVTGELFF.

This clone turned up a few times. V gene TRBV5-6 combines with J gene TRBJ2-7, with D uncertain. The CDR3 consists of 12 residues. V was shortened by 4 bases and J by 6 bases, with 11 bases between the two germline ends. Germline V gene lookup returns CDR1 SGHDT and CDR2 YYEEEE. CDR3 nucleotide sequence: TGTGCCAGCAGCCCAATGGGGTCCGAGCAGTACTTC. Translated: CASSPMGSEQYF. The full variable domain, in which reference TRBV5-6 and TRBJ2-7 provide the parts outside the CDR3, is DAGVTQSPTHLIKTRGQQVTLRCSPKSGHDTVSWYQQALGQGPQFIFQYYEEEERQRGNFPDRFSGHQFPNYSSELNVNALLLGDSALYLCASSPMGSEQYFGPGTRLTVT.

J is TRBJ2-1 and V is TRBV11-3; TRBD2 is a possible D gene (6 bases). The V gene lost 5 bases and the J gene lost 6 bases, with 26 bases spanning the gap. This CDR3 has 18 residues. In germline, CDR1 is SGHNT, CDR2 YENEEA. The CDR3 coding sequence is TGTGCCAGCAGCCCCCGCCCGGGGAGGTACAACCCCAGCAATGAGCAGTTCTTC. Protein product: CASSPRPGRYNPSNEQFF.

This chain uses TRBV7-3 with TRBJ2-7, with D possibly TRBD2 on 7 matching bases. The CDR3 is 14 amino acids. V lost 2 bases, J lost 6 bases, and 14 bases lay in between. Germline CDR1 and CDR2: SGHTA and FQGTGA. CDR3 loop: CASSLVGGRGEQYF. For the CDR3, the DNA is TGTGCCAGCAGCTTAGTCGGGGGGCGCGGCGAGCAGTACTTC.

The chain carries TRBV10-3 and TRBJ1-2; TRBD1 agrees at 7 bases. CDR1 and CDR2 (germline): ENHRY, SYGVKD. The CDR3 spans 15 residues. The junction had 16 bases not matched to a gene; V was cut back by 11 bases and J by 4 bases. CDR3 coding DNA: TGTGCCTCAGGGGGGACGATACAGGGCGGCTATGGCTACACCTTC. Translated: CASGGTIQGGYGYTF.

The sample holds a few counts of this clone. The chain carries TRBV4-2 and TRBJ2-7; 13 positions agree with TRBD2. V was clipped by 4 bases and J by 9 bases; unmatched bases: 12. Germline values: CDR1 LGHNA, CDR2 YNFKEQ. The CDR3 has 16 residues. The CDR3: CASSPPPGTSGAAQYF. The DNA for the CDR3 is TGTGCCAGCAGCCCCCCTCCGGGGACTAGCGGGGCTGCGCAGTACTTC.

This clone appeared a few times. The rearrangement links TRBV6-5 to TRBJ1-5; D possibly corresponds to TRBD1 (6 bases). Germline lookup yields CDR1 MNHEY and CDR2 SVGAGI. Trimming took off 6 bases at V and 0 bases at J, with 12 bases between the two ends. The CDR3 is 15 residues long. CDR3 DNA: TGTGCCAGCAGACCGGGACATAATAGCAATCAGCCCCAGCATTTT. This translates into CASRPGHNSNQPQHF.

CDR3 coding DNA: TGTGCCAGCAGCTTGGGGGGCGGGAACAATGAGCAGTTCTTC. Protein: CASSLGGGNNEQFF. The chain combines TRBV4-2 with TRBJ2-1, with D perhaps assigned TRBD1 or TRBD2 (6 bases each). Germline CDR1 reads LGHNA; CDR2 reads YNFKEQ. Trimming removed 5 bases from V and 5 bases from J, with 13 bases in between. This CDR3 spans 14 amino acids.

The V gene is TRBV5-4, the J gene TRBJ2-7, with 9 bases identical to TRBD1. The CDR3 has 15 amino acids. Trimming took 2 bases from V and 3 from J; bases not matched to a gene: 6. Germline CDR1 and CDR2: SGHNT and YYREEE (reference sequence). In nucleotides, the CDR3 is TGTGCCAGCAGCTTAAAGGGGACAGGGCTCTACGAGCAGTACTTC. It translates to CASSLKGTGLYEQYF. The whole variable domain, remainder taken from reference TRBV5-4 and TRBJ2-7, is ETGVTQSPTHLIKTRGQQVTLRCSSQSGHNTVSWYQQALGQGPQFIFQYYREEENGRGNFPPRFSGLQFPNYSSELNVNALELDDSALYLCASSLKGTGLYEQYFGPGTRLTVT.

In this sample, this clone turned up once. This chain uses TRBV2 with TRBJ2-2; D is unclear. The germline V gene has CDR1 SNHLY and CDR2 FYNNEI. The CDR3 is 17 amino acids. V was trimmed by 0 bases and J by 6 bases, leaving 17 bases between them. DNA for the CDR3: TGTGCCAGCAGTGAAGCGGCGGATCATCCGTCTCCCGGGGAGCTGTTTTTT. Translation: CASSEAADHPSPGELFF. The full variable domain, its missing parts supplied by reference TRBV2 and TRBJ2-2, is EPEVTQTPSHQVTQMGQEVILRCVPISNHLYFYWYRQILGQKVEFLVSFYNNEISEKSEIFDDQFSVERPDGSNFTLKIRSTKLEDSAMYFCASSEAADHPSPGELFFGEGSRLTVL.

This rearrangement joins TRBV5-6 to TRBJ1-1; no clear D gene. CDR1 is SGHDT, CDR2 YYEEEE, per germline. V lost 0 bases, J lost 3 bases, and 18 bases lay in between. CDR3 length equals 17 residues. Here the CDR3 DNA reads TGTGCCAGCAGCTTGGCGTCTTACCGCTCCGGGGACACTGAAGCTTTCTTT. This encodes CASSLASYRSGDTEAFF. Looking up the rest from reference TRBV5-6 and TRBJ1-1 gives the full variable domain: DAGVTQSPTHLIKTRGQQVTLRCSPKSGHDTVSWYQQALGQGPQFIFQYYEEEERQRGNFPDRFSGHQFPNYSSELNVNALLLGDSALYLCASSLASYRSGDTEAFFGQGTRLTVV.

The chain joins TRBV9 to TRBJ2-5, with D tentatively TRBD1 (6 bases). The CDR3 sequence is 15 residues long. The germline gives CDR1 SGDLS, CDR2 YYNGEE. Trimming took 4 bases from V and 2 from J, leaving 15 bases between them. The CDR3 is CASSFWDTLQETQYF. In nucleotides, the CDR3 is TGTGCCAGCAGCTTCTGGGACACGCTTCAAGAGACCCAGTACTTC.

The chain has TRBV7-6 and TRBJ2-1; no clear D gene. This CDR3 region has 18 residues. In germline, CDR1 is SGHVS, CDR2 FNYEAQ. Between the trimmed V and J ends, which lost 0 bases and 7 bases, there was a span of 22 bases. The chain's CDR3 is CASSLAQLSGWALNEQFF. CDR3 in DNA: TGTGCCAGCAGCTTAGCGCAGTTAAGTGGATGGGCTCTTAATGAGCAGTTCTTC.

In its sample, this clone was seen a few times. This chain links TRBV7-2 with TRBJ1-2, with D tentatively TRBD1 (5 bases). The CDR3 consists of 14 residues. CDR1 is SGHTA, CDR2 FQGNSA, per germline. Trimming removed 5 bases at V and 0 bases at J, with 10 bases between. CDR3: CASSPGGTNYGYTF. The CDR3 coding sequence is TGTGCCAGCAGCCCCGGGGGAACTAACTATGGCTACACCTTC.

The chain has TRBV19 and TRBJ2-2; D could derive from TRBD1 or TRBD2 (5 bases each). The CDR3 length is 13 residues. The germline V gene encodes CDR1 LNHDA and CDR2 SQIVND (reference sequence). The V end was cut by 3 bases, the J end by 6 bases, with 8 bases between. The CDR3 here is CASSMGVAGELFF. CDR3 sequence (DNA): TGTGCCAGTAGTATGGGGGTGGCCGGGGAGCTGTTTTTT.

The V call is TRBV11-2, the J call TRBJ2-7; tentative D call: TRBD1 (5 bases). This CDR3 has 15 amino acids. CDR1 SGHAT and CDR2 FQNNGV come from the germline V gene. The germline V and J ends were trimmed by 0 bases and 2 bases, with 11 bases remaining between them. CDR3 DNA sequence: TGTGCCAGCAGCTTAGAATTTAGCAGGGCCTACGAGCAGTACTTC. It translates to CASSLEFSRAYEQYF.

The chain carries TRBV4-3 and TRBJ1-1; D remains unclear. Germline CDR1 reads LGHNA; CDR2 reads YSLEER. The CDR3 has 16 residues. V lost 0 bases and J 2 bases, leaving 13 bases between the germline ends. The CDR3, as DNA: TGCGCCAGCAGCCAAGATGTGAGCAGGATAAACACTGAAGCTTTCTTT. This sequence encodes CASSQDVSRINTEAFF.

This chain connects TRBV21-1 to TRBJ2-1. TRBV21-1 is a documented pseudogene. This CDR3 comprises 13 residues. CDR3: CASARRTYNEQFF. The CDR3, as DNA: TGTGCCAGCGCTCGTCGGACCTACAATGAGCAGTTCTTC.

This rearrangement joins TRBV11-3 to TRBJ1-1; no definite D call. Germline loops: CDR1 SGHNT, CDR2 YENEEA. The ends were cut back, 5 bases at V and 5 bases at J, with 12 bases in the middle. The CDR3 loop spans 13 amino acids. The CDR3 region is CASSQNDETEAFF. CDR3 bases: TGTGCCAGCAGCCAAAATGACGAGACTGAAGCTTTCTTT.

This clone is medium-sized (0.01 to 0.1%). This chain links TRBV7-9 with TRBJ2-7; D is perhaps TRBD2 (5 bases). The V gene lost 0 bases and the J gene lost 5 bases, with 11 bases spanning the gap. This CDR3 is 14 amino acids long. Germline loops: CDR1 SEHNR, CDR2 FQNEAQ (reference sequence). CDR3 residues: CASSLAGWRHEQYF. The DNA of the CDR3 is TGTGCCAGCAGCTTAGCAGGTTGGAGGCACGAGCAGTACTTC.

The V call is TRBV7-6, the J call TRBJ1-5, with 7 nucleotides matching TRBD1. Unmatched junction bases numbered 3, after V lost 1 base and J lost 3 bases. This CDR3 is built from 15 residues. CDR1 is SGHVS and CDR2 is FNYEAQ in the germline V gene. The CDR3 protein is CASSLGQGYNQPQHF. CDR3 DNA: TGTGCCAGCAGCTTAGGACAGGGCTACAATCAGCCCCAGCATTTT.